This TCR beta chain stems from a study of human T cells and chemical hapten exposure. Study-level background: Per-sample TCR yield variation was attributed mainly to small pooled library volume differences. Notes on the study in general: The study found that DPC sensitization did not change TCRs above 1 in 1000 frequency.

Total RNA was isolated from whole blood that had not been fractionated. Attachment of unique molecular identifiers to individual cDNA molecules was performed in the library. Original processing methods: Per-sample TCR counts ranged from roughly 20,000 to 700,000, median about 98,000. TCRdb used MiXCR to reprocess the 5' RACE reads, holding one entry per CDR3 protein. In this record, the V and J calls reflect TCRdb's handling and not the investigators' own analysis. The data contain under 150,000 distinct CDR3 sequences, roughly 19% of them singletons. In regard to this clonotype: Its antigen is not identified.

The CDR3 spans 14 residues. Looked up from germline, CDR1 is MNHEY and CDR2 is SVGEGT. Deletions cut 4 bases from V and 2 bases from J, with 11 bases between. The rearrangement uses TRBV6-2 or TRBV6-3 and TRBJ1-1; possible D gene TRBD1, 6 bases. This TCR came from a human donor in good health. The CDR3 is CASSSDSRNTEAFF. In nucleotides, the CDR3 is TGTGCCAGCAGTTCGGACAGCAGAAACACTGAAGCTTTCTTT.